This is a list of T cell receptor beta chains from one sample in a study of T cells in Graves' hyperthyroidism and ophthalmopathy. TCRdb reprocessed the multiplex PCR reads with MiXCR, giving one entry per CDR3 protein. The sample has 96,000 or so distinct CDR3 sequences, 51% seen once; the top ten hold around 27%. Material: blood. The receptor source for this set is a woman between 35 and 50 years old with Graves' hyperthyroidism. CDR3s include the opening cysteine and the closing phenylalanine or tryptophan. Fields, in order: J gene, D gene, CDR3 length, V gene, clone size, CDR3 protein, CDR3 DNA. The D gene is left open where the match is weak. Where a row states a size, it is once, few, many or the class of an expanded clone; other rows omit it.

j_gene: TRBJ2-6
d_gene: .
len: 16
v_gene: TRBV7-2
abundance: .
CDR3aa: CGSSFRGRSGANVLTF
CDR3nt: TGTGGCAGCAGCTTTCGAGGGAGGAGTGGGGCCAACGTCCTGACTTTC

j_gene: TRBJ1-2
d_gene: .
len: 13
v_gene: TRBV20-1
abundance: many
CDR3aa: CSASEAANYGYTF
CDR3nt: TGCAGTGCTAGTGAGGCCGCTAACTATGGCTACACCTTC

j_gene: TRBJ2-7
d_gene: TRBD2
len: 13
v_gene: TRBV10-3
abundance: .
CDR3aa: CAIRGLAPYEQYF
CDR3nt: TGTGCCATCAGGGGACTAGCGCCCTACGAGCAGTACTTC

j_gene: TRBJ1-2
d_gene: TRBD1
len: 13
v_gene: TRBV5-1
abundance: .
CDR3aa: CASSGTGGNGYTF
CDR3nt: TGCGCCAGCAGCGGGACAGGGGGTAATGGCTACACCTTC

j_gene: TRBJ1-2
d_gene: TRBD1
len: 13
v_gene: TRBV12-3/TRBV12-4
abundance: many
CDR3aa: CASSSTGNYGYTF
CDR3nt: TGTGCCAGCAGTTCGACAGGGAACTATGGCTACACCTTC

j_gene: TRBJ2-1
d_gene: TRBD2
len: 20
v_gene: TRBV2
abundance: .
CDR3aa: CASSEEVYRATSGRGNEQFF
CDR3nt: TGTGCCAGCAGTGAAGAGGTGTACAGGGCGACTAGCGGGCGGGGGAATGAGCAGTTCTTC

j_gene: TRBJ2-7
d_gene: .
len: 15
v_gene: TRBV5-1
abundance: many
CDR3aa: CASSFSHTQGYEQYF
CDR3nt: TGCGCCAGCAGCTTCTCCCACACCCAGGGATACGAGCAGTACTTC

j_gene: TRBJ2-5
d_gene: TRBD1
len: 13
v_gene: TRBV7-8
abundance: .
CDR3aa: CASSTGGTETQYF
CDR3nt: TGTGCCAGTAGCACAGGGGGCACAGAGACCCAGTACTTC

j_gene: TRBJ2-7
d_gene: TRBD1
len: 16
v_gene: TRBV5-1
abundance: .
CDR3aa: CASSFGTGPPTYEQYF
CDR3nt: TGCGCCAGCAGCTTCGGGACAGGGCCACCGACCTACGAGCAGTACTTC

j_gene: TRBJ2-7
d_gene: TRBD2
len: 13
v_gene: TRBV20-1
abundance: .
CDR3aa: CSAGTSGSYEQYF
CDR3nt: TGCAGTGCTGGGACTAGCGGGAGCTACGAGCAGTACTTC

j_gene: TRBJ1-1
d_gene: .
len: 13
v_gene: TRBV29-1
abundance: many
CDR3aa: CSVAVSLNTEAFF
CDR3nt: TGCAGCGTTGCGGTCTCTTTGAACACTGAAGCTTTCTTT

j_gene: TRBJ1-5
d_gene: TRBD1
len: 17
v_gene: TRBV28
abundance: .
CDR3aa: CASSATSGQGTGQPQHF
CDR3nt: TGTGCCAGCAGTGCCACCTCGGGGCAGGGGACAGGACAGCCCCAGCATTTT

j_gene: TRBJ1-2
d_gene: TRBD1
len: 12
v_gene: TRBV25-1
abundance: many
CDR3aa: CAVGQGLNGYTF
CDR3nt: TGTGCCGTGGGACAGGGTTTGAATGGCTACACCTTC

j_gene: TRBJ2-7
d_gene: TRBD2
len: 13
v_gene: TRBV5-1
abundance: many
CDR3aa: CASSGTSGYEQYF
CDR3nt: TGCGCCAGCAGCGGGACTAGCGGGTACGAGCAGTACTTC

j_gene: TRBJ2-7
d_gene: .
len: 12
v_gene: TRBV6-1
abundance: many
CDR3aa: CAARGGPYEQYF
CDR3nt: TGTGCCGCCCGGGGAGGACCCTACGAGCAGTACTTC

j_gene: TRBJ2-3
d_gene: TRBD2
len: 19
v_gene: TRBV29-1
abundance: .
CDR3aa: CSVAGGGLAGELGTDTQYF
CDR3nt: TGCAGCGTTGCGGGGGGGGGGCTAGCGGGAGAGCTCGGCACAGATACGCAGTATTTT

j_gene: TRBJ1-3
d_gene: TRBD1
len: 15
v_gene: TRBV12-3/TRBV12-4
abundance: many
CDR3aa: CASSFTGGPGNTIYF
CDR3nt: TGTGCCAGCAGTTTTACAGGGGGGCCTGGAAACACCATATATTTT

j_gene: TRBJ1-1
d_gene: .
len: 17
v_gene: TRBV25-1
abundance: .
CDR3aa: CASSLSGSAGRNTEAFF
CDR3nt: TGTGCCAGCAGTTTATCGGGCAGTGCGGGAAGGAACACTGAAGCTTTCTTT

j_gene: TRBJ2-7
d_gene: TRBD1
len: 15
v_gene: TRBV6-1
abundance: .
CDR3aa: CASSDTGTGLYEQYF
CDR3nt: TGTGCCAGCAGTGACACCGGGACAGGGTTGTACGAGCAGTACTTC

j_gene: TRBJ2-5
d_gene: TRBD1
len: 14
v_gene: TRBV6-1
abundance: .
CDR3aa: CASSSRQGGETQYF
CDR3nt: TGTGCCAGCAGCTCCCGACAGGGTGGGGAGACCCAGTACTTC

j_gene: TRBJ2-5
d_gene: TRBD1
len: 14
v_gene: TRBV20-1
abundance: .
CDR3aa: CSARGDRGRETQYF
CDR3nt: TGCAGTGCTAGAGGGGACAGGGGGCGAGAGACCCAGTACTTC

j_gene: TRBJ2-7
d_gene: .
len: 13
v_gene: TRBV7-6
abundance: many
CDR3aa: CASSLEVGYEQYF
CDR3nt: TGTGCCAGCAGCTTAGAGGTGGGCTACGAGCAGTACTTC

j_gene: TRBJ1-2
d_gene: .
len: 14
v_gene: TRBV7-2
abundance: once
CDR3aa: CASSYGGQHYGYTF
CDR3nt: TGTGCCAGCAGCTACGGGGGGCAGCACTATGGCTACACCTTC

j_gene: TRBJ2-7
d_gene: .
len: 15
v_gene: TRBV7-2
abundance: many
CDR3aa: CASSLGPPLLYEQYF
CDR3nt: TGTGCCAGCAGCTTGGGCCCCCCTCTACTCTACGAGCAGTACTTC

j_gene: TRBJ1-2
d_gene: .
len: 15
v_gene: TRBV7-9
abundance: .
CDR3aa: CASSFGSGRGYGYTF
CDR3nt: TGTGCCAGCAGCTTCGGGTCCGGGCGCGGGTATGGCTACACCTTC